This T cell receptor (beta chain) stems from a study of blood T cell repertoires in COVID-19. Study as a whole: From the United States, Italy and Spain came samples of acute and convalescent COVID-19. T cells, B-cell-depleted T cells, or PBMCs provided the cDNA or gDNA that served as material.

The germline CDR1 and CDR2 sequences are LNHNV and YYDKDF (reference sequence). Trimming removed 0 bases at V and 1 base at J, with 10 bases between. The CDR3 length is 16 residues. Original processing methods: Amplifying reference gene primers gave estimates of nucleated cell counts. Using immunoSEQ multiplex PCR, the repertoire was profiled, and TCRdb retains in-frame clones only, with some absent. Clone size and V and J calls were adopted from that table, with D and trimming inferred from the DNA. The table includes some 200,000 clones, 80% to 90% detected once. The sequencing input was peripheral blood. This TCR derives from a man aged 45-65 years with acute or convalescent COVID-19. This chain connects TRBV15 to TRBJ1-3; the D is unclear. DNA for the CDR3: TGTGCCACCAGCAGAGATGTGCCGGGATCTGGAAACACCATATATTTT. This translates into CATSRDVPGSGNTIYF.